This T cell receptor (beta chain) is from a study of cytomegalovirus exposure and HLA in healthy donors. General study results and limits: A list of around 150 TCR beta chains associated with cytomegalovirus was given.

The donors were members of the validation cohort, which comprised 120 subjects and was separate from the first cohort of 670 or so subjects. This CDR3 is 13 amino acids long. CDR1 is LNHDA, CDR2 SQIVND, per germline (reference sequence). V lost 3 bases to trimming and J lost 6 bases, with 10 bases between them. Details on this clone: The antigen remains unidentified.

Sequencing was performed with immunoSEQ multiplex PCR; in TCRdb, only in-frame clones are kept and a portion is missing. The sample lists approximately 150,000 clones, roughly nine tenths seen once, with 3% in the top ten. The sample taken for sequencing was PBMCs. The V call is TRBV19, the J call TRBJ2-3; maybe TRBD1 (5 bases). This receptor was taken from a woman between 18 and 30 years old in good health and CMV-seropositive. CDR3 residues: CASSIRTMDTQYF. The CDR3 DNA sequence: TGTGCCAGTAGTATCCGGACAATGGATACGCAGTATTTT. The full variable domain, completed using reference TRBV19 and TRBJ2-3, is DGGITQSPKYLFRKEGQNVTLSCEQNLNHDAMYWYRQDPGQGLRLIYYSQIVNDFQKGDIAEGYSVSREKKESFPLTVTSAQKNPTAFYLCASSIRTMDTQYFGPGTRLTVL.